A selection of T cell receptor beta chains follows, all from one sample in a study of response to subunit inactivated influenza vaccine. TCRdb reanalysed the RT-PCR reads using MiXCR and keeps one entry per CDR3 protein. Altogether about 240,000 distinct CDR3 sequences are present, 12% being singletons, with the ten largest covering roughly 7.7%. The sequencing here drew on non-naive T cells sorted from PBMCs, taken 14 to 15 days before vaccination. These receptor sequences come from a man in his fifties or sixties who received an inactivated influenza vaccine. The CDR3 runs from the conserved cysteine through the conserved F or W. D genes are given only for firm matches. Only some rows state a clone size, as once, few, many or a class for expanded clones.

- TRBJ2-3 few TRBV7-2 CASTLSGTDTQYF TGTGCCAGCACCTTGAGTGGCACAGATACGCAGTATTTT
- TRBJ2-2 few TRBV12-3/TRBV12-4 CASSLGLLGELFF TGTGCCAGCAGTTTGGGACTTCTCGGGGAGCTGTTTTTT
- TRBJ1-6 few TRBV20-1 CSGLGARNSPLHF TGCAGTGGATTGGGGGCTCGGAATTCACCCCTCCACTTT
- TRBJ2-5 - TRBV5-4 CASSLARRDSQETQYF TGTGCCAGCAGCTTGGCCAGGCGGGACTCCCAAGAGACCCAGTACTTC
TRBD1 TRBJ1-1 few TRBV6-2/TRBV6-3 CASRFSGGRAFF TGTGCCAGCAGGTTTTCAGGGGGGAGAGCTTTCTTT
- TRBJ1-1 many TRBV7-2 CASSLGRNTEAFF TGTGCCAGCAGTTTGGGCAGGAACACTGAAGCTTTCTTT
- TRBJ2-4 many TRBV14 CASSQDSGTIQYF TGTGCCAGCAGCCAAGATTCGGGGACCATTCAGTACTTC
TRBD1 TRBJ2-1 many TRBV5-1 CASSSRDRGNQGSYNEQFF TGCGCCAGCAGCTCCCGGGACAGGGGTAACCAGGGCTCCTACAATGAGCAGTTCTTC
- TRBJ2-3 few TRBV3-1 CASSQGQVDSTDTQYF TGTGCCAGCAGCCAAGGACAGGTTGATAGCACAGATACGCAGTATTTT
TRBD1 TRBJ1-2 - TRBV30 CAWRGTGLGGYTF TGTGCCTGGAGGGGGACAGGCTTAGGCGGCTACACCTTC
TRBD2 TRBJ2-3 - TRBV7-3 CASALAGVPYTQYF TGTGCCTCCGCACTAGCGGGAGTCCCCTATACGCAGTATTTT
- TRBJ1-5 few TRBV4-3 CASSQVVHQPQHF TGCGCCAGCAGCCAAGTTGTCCATCAGCCCCAGCATTTT
- TRBJ1-2 - TRBV2 CASSDRGSSGYTF TGTGCCAGCAGTGACAGGGGAAGCAGTGGCTACACCTTC
TRBD2 TRBJ2-5 many TRBV29-1 CSVSPGGKETQYF TGCAGCGTTTCTCCGGGAGGAAAAGAGACCCAGTACTTC
- TRBJ2-1 - TRBV4-2 CASSQDWVGIYNEQFF TGTGCCAGCAGCCAAGATTGGGTGGGGATCTACAATGAGCAGTTCTTC
TRBD2 TRBJ2-5 - TRBV5-5 CASSLATSAETQYF TGTGCCAGCAGCTTGGCGACTAGCGCGGAGACCCAGTACTTC
TRBD2 TRBJ2-3 few TRBV4-3 CASSQDPTSGGAVTDTQYF TGCGCCAGCAGCCAAGATCCAACTAGCGGGGGGGCCGTAACAGATACGCAGTATTTT